This T cell receptor beta chain emerged from a study of post-analysis software for immune sequencing data. Study as a whole: The cohort encompassed relapsing-remitting, secondary progressive and progressive-relapsing multiple sclerosis disease courses. Study-wide findings and caveats: Same-batch samples co-clustered strongly by F measure. Controls had significantly higher normalized Chao1 diversity than multiple sclerosis patients. Included in a set of roughly five TRBV segments more frequent in patients than controls were TRBV5-6, TRBV5-1 and TRBV20-1.

Every TCR beta cDNA library bore unique molecular identifiers. The T cell input of roughly 0.95 to 10 million gave approximately 500,000 cDNA molecules. TCRdb re-called the PCR reads with MiXCR, one entry per CDR3 protein. This table holds around 700,000 distinct CDR3 sequences, approximately 59% found once. With respect to this clonotype: Its antigen remains unidentified.

Germline loops: CDR1 SGHTA, CDR2 FQGNSA. The CDR3 spans 13 residues. The V gene end was trimmed by 1 base and the J gene end by 8 bases; junction bases not matched to a gene: 4. This TCR came from a girl aged 2 to 10 with multiple sclerosis. The sample taken for sequencing was blood. The chain combines TRBV7-2 with TRBJ1-2; 7 bases are a match to TRBD1. The CDR3 spells CASSLEGALGYTF. In DNA form, the CDR3 reads TGTGCCAGCAGCTTAGAGGGGGCGCTGGGCTACACCTTC.